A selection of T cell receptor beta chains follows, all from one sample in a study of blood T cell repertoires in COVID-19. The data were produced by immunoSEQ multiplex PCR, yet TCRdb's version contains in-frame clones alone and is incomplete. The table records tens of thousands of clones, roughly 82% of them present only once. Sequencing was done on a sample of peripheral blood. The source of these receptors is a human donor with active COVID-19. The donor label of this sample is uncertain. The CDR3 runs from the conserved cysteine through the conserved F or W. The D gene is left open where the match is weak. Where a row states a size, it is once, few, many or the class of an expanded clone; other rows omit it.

TGTGCCAGTAGCGGGAGCTCCTACAATGAGCAGTTCTTC | CASSGSSYNEQFF | TRBJ2-1 | TRBD2 | NA | TRBV7-3
TGTGCCAGTAGGGGGAGCTCTGGGGCCAACGTCCTGACTTTC | CASRGSSGANVLTF | TRBJ2-6 | NA | NA | TRBV19
TGTGCCAGCAGATTAACAGGGGATGGGCAAGAGACCCAGTACTTC | CASRLTGDGQETQYF | TRBJ2-5 | TRBD1 | NA | TRBV7-2
TGCGCCAGCAGCCAAGACGGACAGGGGTGGGACGAGCAGTACTTC | CASSQDGQGWDEQYF | TRBJ2-7 | TRBD1 | NA | TRBV4-3
TGTGCCAGCAGCTTAGTATACGGGGCCGGGAGGAATGGCTACACCTTC | CASSLVYGAGRNGYTF | TRBJ1-2 | NA | NA | TRBV7-9
TGCAGCGGATCGACAGGGGGTAACTATGGCTACACCTTC | CSGSTGGNYGYTF | TRBJ1-2 | TRBD1 | NA | TRBV29-1
TGTGCCACTAAGGAGGGGGCCCCAGAGGGAAGCACCGGGGAGCTGTTTTTT | CATKEGAPEGSTGELFF | TRBJ2-2 | NA | NA | TRBV24-1
TGCGCCACCCTCGCGGGACAGGAGACCCAGTACTTC | CATLAGQETQYF | TRBJ2-5 | NA | NA | TRBV10-2
TGCAGCGTTGAAATACTAGCGGATCAGCAGTACTTC | CSVEILADQQYF | TRBJ2-7 | TRBD2 | NA | TRBV29-1
TGTGCCAGCATAAGGGGGCGCGGCTCTGGAAACACCATATATTTT | CASIRGRGSGNTIYF | TRBJ1-3 | TRBD1 | NA | TRBV2
TGCGCCAGCGCGAGTACGACAGGAGACCTAATTGGGGGCTACACCTTC | CASASTTGDLIGGYTF | TRBJ1-2 | NA | few | TRBV4-1
TGTGCCAGCAGTGTTTTGACAGGCAATCAGCCCCAGCATTTT | CASSVLTGNQPQHF | TRBJ1-5 | NA | NA | TRBV2
TGTGCCAGCCGGACCCCGGGAGTTATATCATTAGTGGACAATGAGCAGTTCTTC | CASRTPGVISLVDNEQFF | TRBJ2-1 | NA | NA | TRBV3-1/TRBV3-2
TGCAGCGTTGATGAGTCGGGAGTAGGCACCGGGGAGCTGTTTTTT | CSVDESGVGTGELFF | TRBJ2-2 | NA | NA | TRBV29-1
TGTGCCAGCAGTTTTTACCTGACAGGGAGTAGTCTGGTCTACACCTTC | CASSFYLTGSSLVYTF | TRBJ1-2 | TRBD1 | once | TRBV9